This TCR beta chain was sequenced during a study of technical replicates of blood from several donors. Assay: immunoSEQ multiplex PCR; the TCRdb copy retains only in-frame clones and omits some. Of 70,000 to 95,000 clones listed, roughly 94% are singletons. Losses at the gene ends were 3 bases for V and 5 bases for J; bases not matched to a gene: 18. The CDR3 is 18 amino acids. Germline assignment: CDR1 SEHNR and CDR2 FQNEAQ (reference sequence). The chain recombines TRBV7-9 with TRBJ1-2; 7 bases are shared with TRBD1. Material: T cells isolated from PBMCs. This receptor was taken from a human donor in good health. CDR3 nucleotides: TGTGCCAGCAGCTTCAGCACAGGGGTTCGTGGGTTCAGTTATGGCTACACCTTC. Amino acid sequence: CASSFSTGVRGFSYGYTF.